What follows are 10 T cell receptor beta chains derived from one specimen sequenced in a study of T cell responses to AZD1222 COVID-19 vaccine. This table comes from immunoSEQ multiplex PCR, and its TCRdb copy is limited to in-frame clones, with some not included. The table lists tens of thousands of clones, 75% to 85% of them singletons. This sample comprised peripheral blood, obtained 28 days after the second AZD1222 dose. The source of these receptors is an adult who received the AZD1222 COVID-19 vaccine.

The CDR3 bases are TGTGCCAGCAGGGCAGGTTTAAACTATGGCTACACCTTC. It codes for CASRAGLNYGYTF. The chain couples TRBV6-5 to TRBJ1-2; D is unclear. V gave up 6 bases and J gave up 2 bases, with 10 bases separating them. The germline V gene has CDR1 MNHEY and CDR2 SVGAGI. This CDR3 is built from 13 residues.

This chain joins TRBV7-2 and TRBJ1-3; TRBD1 aligns across 7 bases. The CDR3 is made up of 15 amino acids. CDR1 and CDR2 (germline): SGHTA, FQGNSA. J was trimmed by 2 bases and V by 5 bases; bases with no gene match: 6. In nucleotides, the CDR3 is TGTGCCAGCAGCAGCGGGACAGCGGCTGGAAACACCATATATTTT. Protein product: CASSSGTAAGNTIYF. Based on the CDR3 plus reference TRBV7-2 and TRBJ1-3, the full variable domain is GAGVSQSPSNKVTEKGKDVELRCDPISGHTALYWYRQSLGQGLEFLIYFQGNSAPDKSGLPSDRFSAERTGGSVSTLTIQRTQQEDSAVYLCASSSGTAAGNTIYFGEGSWLTVV.

This clone has just one count. The rearrangement uses TRBV2 and TRBJ1-1; no firm D call. The germline V gene encodes CDR1 SNHLY and CDR2 FYNNEI. Trimming took 0 bases from V and 7 from J, leaving 6 bases between them. The CDR3 is made up of 12 amino acids. CDR3 in DNA: TGTGCCAGCAGTGAAGCCGGGGTTGAAGCTTTCTTT. This sequence encodes CASSEAGVEAFF.

This clone was seen a few times. CDR3 residues: CASIRGGDGRNEQFF. CDR3 nucleotide sequence: TGTGCCAGCATACGGGGCGGGGACGGGAGGAATGAGCAGTTCTTC. The chain links TRBV6-5 to TRBJ2-1, with 7 bases fitting TRBD2. This CDR3 spans 15 amino acids. CDR1 is MNHEY and CDR2 is SVGAGI in the germline V gene. J was trimmed by 7 bases and V by 7 bases; bases with no gene match: 13.

V and J are TRBV10-3 and TRBJ1-4, with D possibly matching TRBD1 (5 bases). The V and J ends lost 6 bases and 4 bases respectively, with 6 bases between them. The CDR3 is 12 residues long. Per the germline V gene, CDR1 is ENHRY and CDR2 is SYGVKD. The chain's CDR3 is CAIRDSNEKLFF. The CDR3 bases are TGTGCCATCAGAGACAGTAATGAAAAACTGTTTTTT.

CDR3 loop: CASSYGGGKGGYTF. The CDR3 nucleotides read TGTGCCAGCAGTTACGGAGGGGGCAAAGGTGGCTACACCTTC. The chain links TRBV6-5 to TRBJ1-2; 7 bases match TRBD1. V dropped 2 bases and J dropped 7; count of bases not matched to a gene: 7. Germline V CDR1 and CDR2: MNHEY, SVGAGI. CDR3 length: 14 amino acids.

The chain is built from TRBV5-1 and TRBJ2-1; D is tentatively TRBD1 or TRBD2 (5 bases each). Trimming took 4 bases from V and 1 from J, leaving 12 bases between them. Looked up from germline, CDR1 is SGHRS and CDR2 is YFSETQ. CDR3 length: 15 residues. CDR3 amino acids: CASSGLWGSYNEQFF. The CDR3 coding sequence is TGCGCCAGCAGCGGACTTTGGGGGTCCTACAATGAGCAGTTCTTC.

The chain is built from TRBV7-3 and TRBJ1-1; D remains ambiguous. V lost 6 bases and J 5 bases, leaving 13 bases between the germline ends. The CDR3 has 13 amino acids. Germline CDR1 is SGHTA and CDR2 is FQGTGA. The CDR3, as DNA: TGTGCCAGCAGTGCTGGGTCGGTTACTGAAGCTTTCTTT. This gives the protein CASSAGSVTEAFF.

The J gene is TRBJ2-5, the V gene TRBV2, with 13 bases identical to TRBD2. J lost 0 bases, V lost 6 bases, and 7 bases had no gene match. CDR1 and CDR2 from the germline V gene are SNHLY and FYNNEI. This CDR3 comprises 17 residues. DNA for the CDR3: TGTGCCAGCAGCAGACCAGGACTAGCGGGGGACCAAGAGACCCAGTACTTC. Amino acid sequence: CASSRPGLAGDQETQYF. Filled out from reference TRBV2 and TRBJ2-5, the complete variable domain reads EPEVTQTPSHQVTQMGQEVILRCVPISNHLYFYWYRQILGQKVEFLVSFYNNEISEKSEIFDDQFSVERPDGSNFTLKIRSTKLEDSAMYFCASSRPGLAGDQETQYFGPGTRLLVL.

This rearrangement joins TRBV6-5 to TRBJ1-4, with D possibly TRBD1 on 5 matching bases. With 2 bases removed from V and 8 bases from J, the gap between germline ends came to 12 bases. CDR3 length equals 14 residues. Germline CDR1 MNHEY, CDR2 SVGAGI. The CDR3 coding sequence is TGTGCCAGCAGTTACCGGCAGGGTGGAGAAAAACTGTTTTTT. Protein sequence: CASSYRQGGEKLFF.